The 12 T cell receptor beta chains presented below share a single source sample, sequenced in a study of T cell repertoires in cytomegalovirus infection. Each CDR3 protein gets one entry after TCRdb re-called the reads with MiXCR. The table records roughly 310,000 distinct CDR3 sequences, 15% to 20% of them present only once. Specimen: PBMCs. The receptors were sampled from a human donor in good health (CMV status not recorded). Some clones in this sample may be carry-over from other donors' samples.

The rearrangement links TRBV6-6 to TRBJ2-3; D possibly corresponds to TRBD1 (6 bases). Per the germline V gene, CDR1 is MNHNY and CDR2 is SVGAGI (reference sequence). The CDR3 has 16 residues. The ends were cut back, 5 bases at V and 3 bases at J, with 18 bases in the middle. This chain's CDR3 is CASSETMAGVTDTQYF. CDR3 DNA sequence: TGTGCCAGCAGTGAGACCATGGCAGGGGTGACAGATACGCAGTATTTT.

This chain joins TRBV6-2 or TRBV6-3 and TRBJ1-1; D remains unclear. The CDR3 has 13 amino acids. The germline V gene encodes CDR1 MNHEY and CDR2 SVGEGT. Trimming stripped 2 bases from V and 8 bases from J, with 12 bases between. CDR3 bases: TGTGCCAGCAGTTACGTCCAGAACGGCGAAGCTTTCTTT. Residues: CASSYVQNGEAFF.

CDR3 DNA sequence: TGTGCCAGCAGTCCTGGGCCCGGGACTACAGGGACGTATTCCTACAATGAGCAGTTCTTC. This translates into CASSPGPGTTGTYSYNEQFF. The J gene is TRBJ2-1, the V gene TRBV6-1, with a possible D match to TRBD2 (7 bases). The germline V and J ends were trimmed by 5 bases and 1 base, with 27 bases remaining between them. The CDR3 has 20 residues. Germline lookup yields CDR1 MNHNS and CDR2 SASEGT.

This clonotype has just a few counts. The chain combines TRBV3-1 with TRBJ1-2; D may be TRBD1 (5 bases). The ends were cut back, 3 bases at V and 7 bases at J, with 15 bases in the middle. The CDR3 is 14 residues long. The germline gives CDR1 LGHDT, CDR2 YNNKEL (reference sequence). The CDR3 sequence: CASSQKGIYGGYTF. The DNA of the CDR3 is TGTGCCAGCAGCCAGAAGGGGATATACGGTGGCTACACCTTC.

This clonotype was counted many times. The rearrangement links TRBV28 to TRBJ1-3; D is possibly TRBD1 (6 bases). The CDR3 has 15 residues. Germline lookup yields CDR1 MDHEN and CDR2 SYDVKM. V dropped 6 bases and J dropped 0 bases, with 12 bases sitting between them. The CDR3: CASRRQDRSGNTIYF. The CDR3 region has the DNA TGTGCCAGCAGGCGACAGGATCGCTCTGGAAACACCATATATTTT.

The rearrangement joins TRBV12-3 or TRBV12-4 to TRBJ2-1, with D possibly TRBD2 on 6 matching bases. The CDR3 has 15 amino acids. The V gene lost 0 bases and the J gene lost 7 bases, with 13 bases spanning the gap. The CDR3 DNA sequence: TGTGCCAGCAGTTTAGCGTGGTTGGCGGGGAATGAGCAGTTCTTC. This codes for CASSLAWLAGNEQFF.

A few counts support this clonotype. The chain uses TRBV12-3 or TRBV12-4 and TRBJ1-2; 9 nucleotides agree with TRBD1. This CDR3 comprises 14 residues. The trim removed 6 bases at V and 6 bases at J, leaving 8 bases unmatched. The CDR3 DNA is TGTGCCAGCAGCGATACAGGGGGCGGCGATGGCTACACCTTC. Translating gives CASSDTGGGDGYTF.

This clonotype was counted ten times or more. This chain joins TRBV12-3 or TRBV12-4 and TRBJ1-1, with TRBD1 matching 10 bases. The CDR3 has 14 amino acids. V was clipped by 5 bases and J by 7 bases; unmatched bases: 7. The CDR3: CASSLFGQGVEAFF. CDR3 sequence (DNA): TGTGCCAGCAGTCTCTTTGGACAGGGGGTTGAAGCTTTCTTT.

CDR3 in DNA: TGCAGTTACCTTAGTCTCTCCCATGAGCAGTTCTTC. This translates into CSYLSLSHEQFF. The genes are TRBV20-1 and TRBJ2-1; D is uncertain. CDR1 and CDR2 from the germline V gene are DFQATT and SNEGSKA (reference sequence). The CDR3 totals 12 residues. With 8 bases removed from V and 8 bases from J, the gap between germline ends came to 16 bases.

This clonotype was seen at least ten times. V usage is TRBV4-2 and J usage is TRBJ1-1; D call uncertain. V was trimmed by 6 bases and J by 4 bases, leaving 18 bases between them. In germline, CDR1 is LGHNA, CDR2 YNFKEQ. This CDR3 is 15 amino acids long. The CDR3 loop is CASRPLSTGSTEAFF. Written as DNA, the CDR3 is TGTGCCAGCAGACCACTGTCAACGGGGAGCACTGAAGCTTTCTTT.

V gene TRBV4-3 combines with J gene TRBJ2-3, with 7 bases lining up with TRBD1. J lost 8 bases, V lost 0 bases, and 11 bases had no gene match. The germline V gene has CDR1 LGHNA and CDR2 YSLEER. The CDR3 contains 16 residues. DNA of the CDR3: TGCGCCAGCAGCCAAGATCCGGAGACAGGGCGAGTTACGCAGTATTTT. The encoded protein is CASSQDPETGRVTQYF.

This clonotype was detected many times. This rearrangement joins TRBV7-2 to TRBJ1-3, with 7 bases matching TRBD1. Germline lookup yields CDR1 SGHTA and CDR2 FQGNSA. The CDR3 contains 16 residues. J gave up 0 bases and V 5 bases, and 7 bases lay outside the gene matches. The CDR3 bases are TGTGCCAGCAGCGGGGGGGGGACAGTCTCTGGAAACACCATATATTTT. Protein: CASSGGGTVSGNTIYF.